A selection of T cell receptor beta chains follows, all from one sample in a study of response to subunit inactivated influenza vaccine. TCRdb reprocessed the RT-PCR reads via MiXCR and lists one record per CDR3 protein. The table records about 540,000 distinct CDR3 sequences, around 21% of them present only once. These data were likewise used in another study, on T cells expressing NK-cell markers.

The specimen comprised CD4+ T cells sorted from PBMCs, sampled roughly 12 days after vaccination. The receptors come from a man aged 50 to 60 who received an inactivated influenza vaccine. Each CDR3 is given with its conserved first and last residue. The order of the fields is clone size, J gene, D gene, V gene, CDR3 length, CDR3 DNA, CDR3 protein. D genes are given only for firm matches. Only part of the rows carry a size: once, few, many, or a class if the clone is expanded.

size: -; J: TRBJ1-6; D: -; V: TRBV4-1; length: 13; DNA: TGCGCCAGCAGCCTACAGGGTGTTTCACCCCTCCACTTT; CDR3: CASSLQGVSPLHF
size: few; J: TRBJ2-1; D: TRBD1; V: TRBV6-1; length: 15; DNA: TGTGCCAGCAGTCGTCGACAGGGGCAACACAATGAGCAGTTCTTC; CDR3: CASSRRQGQHNEQFF
size: -; J: TRBJ2-5; D: TRBD2; V: TRBV20-1; length: 16; DNA: TGCAGTGCTCTCGGGACTAGCGGGGCCCACCAAGAGACCCAGTACTTC; CDR3: CSALGTSGAHQETQYF
size: many; J: TRBJ2-3; D: -; V: TRBV29-1; length: 17; DNA: TGCAGCGTTGAATCGGCAGGGGCTAGGGGTTACACAGATACGCAGTATTTT; CDR3: CSVESAGARGYTDTQYF
size: few; J: TRBJ1-3; D: -; V: TRBV20-1; length: 13; DNA: TGCAGTGCTAGAGTCAGTGCTGGAAACACCATATATTTT; CDR3: CSARVSAGNTIYF
size: few; J: TRBJ2-7; D: -; V: TRBV16; length: 16; DNA: TGTGCCAGCAGCCAATCGGACAGACGAAGCTCCTACGAGCAGTACTTC; CDR3: CASSQSDRRSSYEQYF
size: -; J: TRBJ2-5; D: TRBD2; V: TRBV7-9; length: 15; DNA: TGTGCCAGCAGCGAGCGGGAGGGACACCAAGAGACCCAGTACTTC; CDR3: CASSEREGHQETQYF
size: -; J: TRBJ2-4; D: -; V: TRBV5-1; length: 14; DNA: TGCGCCAGCAGTCTGGGCAGGGTGGAAAACATTCAGTACTTC; CDR3: CASSLGRVENIQYF
size: -; J: TRBJ2-5; D: TRBD2; V: TRBV7-2; length: 15; DNA: TGTGCCAGCAGCCTCAGACTAGCGGGAGGAAAGACCCAGTACTTC; CDR3: CASSLRLAGGKTQYF
size: -; J: TRBJ1-5; D: -; V: TRBV4-2; length: 14; DNA: TGTGCCAGCAGCCAAGATGGCGATAATCAGCCCCAGCATTTT; CDR3: CASSQDGDNQPQHF
size: -; J: TRBJ2-7; D: -; V: TRBV5-1; length: 14; DNA: TGCGCCAGCAGCTTGGGGGGACCTCACTACGAGCAGTACTTC; CDR3: CASSLGGPHYEQYF
size: few; J: TRBJ2-2; D: -; V: TRBV6-2/TRBV6-3; length: 14; DNA: TGTGCCAGCAGTCAAGGGGTGAACACCGGGGAGCTGTTTTTT; CDR3: CASSQGVNTGELFF
size: -; J: TRBJ1-1; D: -; V: TRBV18; length: 19; DNA: TGTGCCAGCTCACCCAACCAGGGGAGGCAGTTCTCCGTGGGCACTGAAGCTTTCTTT; CDR3: CASSPNQGRQFSVGTEAFF
size: -; J: TRBJ2-1; D: -; V: TRBV21-1; length: 17; DNA: TGTGCCAGCAGCAAAGCGCAGGCAGGGGGCCACTACAATGAGCAGTTCTTC; CDR3: CASSKAQAGGHYNEQFF
size: many; J: TRBJ2-1; D: TRBD2; V: TRBV7-9; length: 14; DNA: TGTGCCAGCAGCTTGGTGGGACTAGACAATGAGCAGTTCTTC; CDR3: CASSLVGLDNEQFF
size: -; J: TRBJ2-1; D: TRBD2; V: TRBV27; length: 17; DNA: TGTGCCAGCAGTTTCTCTCGACTAGCCCCCTCCTACAATGAGCAGTTCTTC; CDR3: CASSFSRLAPSYNEQFF
size: few; J: TRBJ2-7; D: TRBD2; V: TRBV5-1; length: 16; DNA: TGCGCCAGCAGCCAGGGTCCTAGCGGGAGAGGCAACGAGCAGTACTTC; CDR3: CASSQGPSGRGNEQYF
size: -; J: TRBJ2-6; D: TRBD1; V: TRBV4-3; length: 17; DNA: TGCGCCAGCAGCCAAGCCCGGGACAGCTCTGGGGCCAACGTCCTGACTTTC; CDR3: CASSQARDSSGANVLTF
size: -; J: TRBJ1-1; D: TRBD1; V: TRBV12-3/TRBV12-4; length: 14; DNA: TGTGCCAGCAGGGCGGACAGGGGGCATATATGGACTTTCTTT; CDR3: CASRADRGHIWTFF
size: -; J: TRBJ2-1; D: -; V: TRBV6-2/TRBV6-3; length: 15; DNA: TGTGCCAGCAAGGCGGGCCTCGTCCCCTACAATGAGCAGTTCTTC; CDR3: CASKAGLVPYNEQFF
size: -; J: TRBJ2-1; D: TRBD1; V: TRBV5-1; length: 18; DNA: TGCGCCAGCAGCCCCGGGACAGGAAGACTAGTCTCCTACAATGAGCAGTTCTTC; CDR3: CASSPGTGRLVSYNEQFF
size: -; J: TRBJ1-5; D: -; V: TRBV7-6; length: 16; DNA: TGTGCCAGCAGCTTAGGGGGGTCTGGGAGCAATCAGCCCCAGCATTTT; CDR3: CASSLGGSGSNQPQHF
size: many; J: TRBJ2-6; D: -; V: TRBV7-2; length: 15; DNA: TGTGCCAGCAGCAATAGCGGTTCCGGGGCCAACGTCCTGACTTTC; CDR3: CASSNSGSGANVLTF
size: many; J: TRBJ2-7; D: TRBD1; V: TRBV20-1; length: 14; DNA: TGCAGTGCTAGAGATGGGACAGTACCTTACGAGCAGTACTTC; CDR3: CSARDGTVPYEQYF
size: few; J: TRBJ1-5; D: -; V: TRBV4-3; length: 15; DNA: TGCGCCAGCAGCCAAGATTACGGAAAGAATCAGCCCCAGCATTTT; CDR3: CASSQDYGKNQPQHF
size: few; J: TRBJ2-2; D: -; V: TRBV3-1; length: 15; DNA: TGTGCCACTTTCAAGGGGGGACAGAACACCGGGGAGCTGTTTTTT; CDR3: CATFKGGQNTGELFF